Following are 30 T cell receptor beta chains from one sample sequenced in a study of blood T cell repertoires in COVID-19. Here immunoSEQ multiplex PCR was the method, and the copy in TCRdb shows in-frame clones only, minus some. The sample shows around 99,000 clones, around 82% of them seen only once. Sequences were obtained from peripheral blood. The receptors were gathered from a woman between 50 and 59 years old with acute or convalescent COVID-19.

The chain combines TRBV28 with TRBJ1-5, with TRBD1 matching 9 bases. The CDR3 totals 15 residues. Germline lookup yields CDR1 MDHEN and CDR2 SYDVKM. The J segment lost 2 bases and the V segment lost 6 bases, leaving 5 bases of the junction unmatched. The DNA for the CDR3 is TGTGCCAGCAGATGGGGACAGGGAGGCAATCAGCCCCAGCATTTT. Translation: CASRWGQGGNQPQHF. Filled out from reference TRBV28 and TRBJ1-5, the complete variable domain reads DVKVTQSSRYLVKRTGEKVFLECVQDMDHENMFWYRQDPGLGLRLIYFSYDVKMKEKGDIPEGYSVSREKKERFSLILESASTNQTSMYLCASRWGQGGNQPQHFGDGTRLSIL.

V gene TRBV5-1 combines with J gene TRBJ2-2, with 8 bases fitting TRBD2. Germline lookup yields CDR1 SGHRS and CDR2 YFSETQ. The V segment lost 0 bases and the J segment 2 bases; nucleotides outside the gene matches: 6. The CDR3 runs 17 residues. The CDR3 DNA sequence: TGCGCCAGCAGCTTGGAGATCGGGGGGGCCAACACCGGGGAGCTGTTTTTT. Protein product: CASSLEIGGANTGELFF.

The chain joins TRBV19 to TRBJ1-6; D gene uncertain. Per the germline V gene, CDR1 is LNHDA and CDR2 is SQIVND (reference sequence). The CDR3 has 14 amino acids. Trimming cost V 7 bases and J 0 bases, with 7 bases left between them. This CDR3 reads CASTASSYNSPLHF. CDR3 DNA: TGTGCCAGTACCGCCAGCTCCTATAATTCACCCCTCCACTTT. The whole variable domain, remainder taken from reference TRBV19 and TRBJ1-6, is DGGITQSPKYLFRKEGQNVTLSCEQNLNHDAMYWYRQDPGQGLRLIYYSQIVNDFQKGDIAEGYSVSREKKESFPLTVTSAQKNPTAFYLCASTASSYNSPLHFGNGTRLTVT.

The V and J genes are TRBV12-3 or TRBV12-4 and TRBJ2-3; D is unresolved. Deletions cut 5 bases from V and 8 bases from J, with 8 bases between. The CDR3 contains 11 residues. The CDR3 is CASSALGTQYF. The CDR3 DNA reads TGTGCCAGCAGTGCCCTAGGTACGCAGTATTTT.

V is TRBV5-5 and J is TRBJ2-7; 8 bases line up with TRBD2. Germline CDR1 SGHKS, CDR2 YYEKEE (reference sequence). The CDR3 has 14 amino acids. V lost 2 bases, J lost 6 bases, and 7 bases stayed unmatched. CDR3 region: CASSFPRGGSEQYF. CDR3 coding DNA: TGTGCCAGCAGCTTCCCCCGGGGGGGGTCCGAGCAGTACTTC.

The chain uses TRBV5-1 and TRBJ2-7; 8 positions agree with TRBD1. Germline V CDR1 and CDR2: SGHRS, YFSETQ. V lost 4 bases to trimming and J lost 2 bases; unmatched junction nucleotides: 5. This CDR3 spans 14 amino acids. The DNA for the CDR3 is TGCGCCAGCAGCACACCGACAGGGGCCTACGAGCAGTACTTC. This gives the protein CASSTPTGAYEQYF. Full variable domain (missing parts from reference TRBV5-1 and TRBJ2-7): KAGVTQTPRYLIKTRGQQVTLSCSPISGHRSVSWYQQTPGQGLQFLFEYFSETQRNKGNFPGRFSGRQFSNSRSEMNVSTLELGDSALYLCASSTPTGAYEQYFGPGTRLTVT.

The chain uses TRBV5-1 and TRBJ1-6, with D possibly TRBD1 on 5 matching bases. V was trimmed by 0 bases and J by 9 bases, leaving 13 bases between them. Germline loops: CDR1 SGHRS, CDR2 YFSETQ. There are 15 residues in the CDR3. The CDR3: CASSLAGREASPLHF. In nucleotides, the CDR3 is TGCGCCAGCAGCTTGGCCGGCAGGGAGGCTTCACCCCTCCACTTT.

This clone was seen only once. The chain has TRBV9 and TRBJ2-4, with 12 bases fitting TRBD2. Germline CDR1 SGDLS, CDR2 YYNGEE. The V and J ends lost 0 bases and 8 bases, in that order; junction bases with no gene match: 6. This CDR3 region has 16 residues. The CDR3: CASSVAPSGGADIQYF. As DNA, the CDR3 is TGTGCCAGCAGCGTAGCGCCTAGCGGGGGGGCTGACATTCAGTACTTC.

The chain recombines TRBV5-5 with TRBJ2-7, with 11 positions matching TRBD1. Per germline, CDR1 SGHKS and CDR2 YYEKEE (reference sequence). The CDR3 is 15 amino acids. V lost 3 bases, J lost 2 bases, and 4 bases stayed unmatched. DNA for the CDR3: TGTGCCAGCAGCTGGACAGGGGGCGGCCCCTACGAGCAGTACTTC. It translates to CASSWTGGGPYEQYF.

V gene TRBV10-1 combines with J gene TRBJ2-5; possibly TRBD2 for D (5 bases). Germline loops: CDR1 WNHNN, CDR2 SYGVQD (reference sequence). This CDR3 is 16 amino acids long. Trimming cost V 5 bases and J 4 bases, with 20 bases left between them. CDR3 sequence reads: CASSSGRRGSGETQYF. The CDR3, as DNA: TGCGCCAGCAGTTCCGGCCGTCGGGGATCAGGAGAGACCCAGTACTTC.

CDR3 protein: CASSIWTGTDNEKLFF. CDR3 DNA sequence: TGTGCCAGTAGTATTTGGACAGGCACCGACAATGAAAAACTGTTTTTT. The rearrangement uses TRBV19 and TRBJ1-4, with 7 bases identical to TRBD1. With 3 bases clipped from V and 5 bases from J, the junction kept 9 bases outside the gene matches. CDR3 length: 16 amino acids. Germline CDR1 LNHDA, CDR2 SQIVND (reference sequence).

This clone was counted once. This chain connects TRBV27 to TRBJ2-3; 8 nucleotides line up with TRBD1. Germline V gene lookup returns CDR1 MNHEY and CDR2 SMNVEV (reference sequence). With V trimmed by 8 bases and J by 2 bases, 9 bases remained unmatched. There are 15 residues in the CDR3. The CDR3 loop reads CASGRGPDPTDTQYF. For the CDR3, the DNA is TGTGCCAGCGGCAGGGGGCCAGACCCCACAGATACGCAGTATTTT.

DNA of the CDR3: TGTGCCAGCAGCTCCCGGACAGGGATGAATTCACCCCTCCACTTT. This codes for CASSSRTGMNSPLHF. This chain joins TRBV6-5 and TRBJ1-6; TRBD1 matches at 8 bases. CDR1 and CDR2 (germline): MNHEY, SVGAGI. V shed 6 bases and J 7 bases; nucleotides not matched to a gene: 8. The CDR3 extends over 15 amino acids.

The rearrangement links TRBV14 to TRBJ1-5; D is undetermined. The CDR3 sequence is 13 residues long. Germline V CDR1 and CDR2: SGHDN, FVKESK. Trimming took 4 bases from V and 4 from J, leaving 8 bases between them. Here the CDR3 DNA reads TGTGCCAGCAGCCGAGATATGAATCAGCCCCAGCATTTT. Encoded protein: CASSRDMNQPQHF. Complete variable domain (other parts from reference TRBV14 and TRBJ1-5): EAGVTQFPSHSVIEKGQTVTLRCDPISGHDNLYWYRRVMGKEIKFLLHFVKESKQDESGMPNNRFLAERTGGTYSTLKVQPAELEDSGVYFCASSRDMNQPQHFGDGTRLSIL.

The J gene is TRBJ1-5, the V gene TRBV12-5, with 7 bases that match TRBD1. The CDR3 consists of 14 residues. Trimming took 4 bases from V and 2 from J; bases not matched to a gene: 2. CDR1 LGHNT and CDR2 FRNRAP come from the germline V gene. The CDR3 sequence is CASGSDRGNQPQHF. CDR3 sequence (DNA): TGTGCTAGTGGTTCTGACAGGGGCAATCAGCCCCAGCATTTT. The entire variable domain, with the rest obtained from reference TRBV12-5 and TRBJ1-5, is as follows: DARVTQTPRHKVTEMGQEVTMRCQPILGHNTVFWYRQTMMQGLELLAYFRNRAPLDDSGMPKDRFSAEMPDATLATLKIQPSEPRDSAVYFCASGSDRGNQPQHFGDGTRLSIL.

The chain combines TRBV6-5 with TRBJ1-2; 8 bases map to TRBD1. Looked up from germline, CDR1 is MNHEY and CDR2 is SVGAGI. CDR3 length equals 14 residues. With 6 bases clipped from V and 4 bases from J, the junction kept 7 bases outside the gene matches. DNA of the CDR3: TGTGCCAGCAGGCAGGACAGGGAAGGCTATGGCTACACCTTC. As protein: CASRQDREGYGYTF.

The rearrangement uses TRBV9 and TRBJ2-3; D perhaps matches TRBD2 (5 bases). Germline V gives CDR1 SGDLS, CDR2 YYNGEE. This CDR3 contains 15 residues. V lost 0 bases to trimming and J lost 1 base, with 9 bases between them. CDR3 residues: CASSVGRYGTDTQYF. The CDR3 nucleotides read TGTGCCAGCAGCGTAGGGAGGTACGGCACAGATACGCAGTATTTT.

The genes are TRBV15 and TRBJ1-4, with 7 bases that match TRBD1. The CDR3 loop spans 16 amino acids. V was clipped by 7 bases and J by 13 bases; unmatched bases: 21. CDR1 and CDR2 (germline): LNHNV, YYDKDF (reference sequence). The CDR3 is CATMGSERTGVGPLFF. CDR3 in DNA: TGTGCCACCATGGGCAGTGAGAGAACAGGGGTAGGACCACTGTTTTTT.

The rearrangement uses TRBV19 and TRBJ2-4; 7 bases fit TRBD1. J gave up 7 bases and V 6 bases, and 9 bases lay outside the gene matches. The CDR3 consists of 14 residues. Germline CDR1 LNHDA, CDR2 SQIVND (reference sequence). The CDR3 region is CASRTGSWGNIQYF. In DNA form, the CDR3 reads TGTGCCAGTAGGACAGGGAGCTGGGGGAACATTCAGTACTTC. The variable domain in full, with the rest retrieved from reference TRBV19 and TRBJ2-4, is DGGITQSPKYLFRKEGQNVTLSCEQNLNHDAMYWYRQDPGQGLRLIYYSQIVNDFQKGDIAEGYSVSREKKESFPLTVTSAQKNPTAFYLCASRTGSWGNIQYFGAGTRLSVL.

The gene calls are TRBV7-9 and TRBJ2-1; D remains unclear. This CDR3 region has 12 residues. V lost 6 bases and J lost 13, with 16 bases in between. Germline V gene sequence: CDR1 SEHNR, CDR2 FQNEAQ (reference sequence). The CDR3: CASSSEGGIQFF. For the CDR3, the DNA is TGTGCCAGCAGTTCAGAAGGCGGTATCCAGTTCTTC.

This clone was recorded once. CDR3 sequence (DNA): TGTGCCTGGATGACAGGGCTTGCAGTCTTGGCCACTGAAGCTTTCTTT. This gives the protein CAWMTGLAVLATEAFF. This chain connects TRBV30 to TRBJ1-1; 7 nucleotides align to TRBD1. Germline assignment: CDR1 GTSNPN and CDR2 SVGIG (reference sequence). V was clipped by 4 bases and J by 4 bases; unmatched bases: 15. The CDR3 covers 16 residues.

V is TRBV5-1 and J is TRBJ1-1; D is undetermined. Germline V gene sequence: CDR1 SGHRS, CDR2 YFSETQ. The CDR3 consists of 15 residues. V was cut by 0 bases and J by 3 bases, with 12 bases left in between. The CDR3: CASSLASGLDTEAFF. The CDR3 DNA reads TGCGCCAGCAGCTTGGCCTCGGGGTTAGACACTGAAGCTTTCTTT.

This sequence joins TRBV6-1 and TRBJ2-7, with 9 bases fitting TRBD2. Trimming at V came to 3 bases and at J to 5 bases, leaving 5 bases not matched to a gene. The CDR3 length is 14 residues. CDR1 and CDR2 from the germline V gene are MNHNS and SASEGT. CDR3 nucleotides: TGTGCCAGCAGTGATAGCGGGGGTGGGAACGAGCAGTACTTC. It yields the protein CASSDSGGGNEQYF.

This chain connects TRBV3-1 (or the pseudogene TRBV3-2) to TRBJ1-6; D remains ambiguous. Germline CDR1 LGHDT, CDR2 YNNKEL (reference sequence). V was shortened by 1 base and J by 7 bases, with 8 bases between the two germline ends. CDR3 size: 14 residues. CDR3 coding DNA: TGTGCCAGCAGCCAAGGGGTAGCCAATTCACCCCTCCACTTT. As protein: CASSQGVANSPLHF.

The rearrangement links TRBV30 to TRBJ2-2; 9 bases line up with TRBD1. The germline V gene has CDR1 GTSNPN and CDR2 SVGIG (reference sequence). This CDR3 has 15 residues. V shed 5 bases and J 0 bases; nucleotides not matched to a gene: 4. In DNA form, the CDR3 reads TGTGCCTGGGGCACAGGGGGCTCGAACACCGGGGAGCTGTTTTTT. Protein: CAWGTGGSNTGELFF. Looking up the rest from reference TRBV30 and TRBJ2-2 gives the full variable domain: SQTIHQWPATLVQPVGSPLSLECTVEGTSNPNLYWYRQAAGRGLQLLFYSVGIGQISSEVPQNLSASRPQDRQFILSSKKLLLSDSGFYLCAWGTGGSNTGELFFGEGSRLTVL.

The V gene is TRBV7-2, the J gene TRBJ1-4, with 7 nucleotides matching TRBD1. Germline CDR1 SGHTA, CDR2 FQGNSA. The CDR3 loop spans 14 amino acids. The V gene end was trimmed by 5 bases and the J gene end by 5 bases; junction bases not matched to a gene: 5. The CDR3 DNA is TGTGCCAGCAGCCACAGGGGTTTCAATGAAAAACTGTTTTTT. Protein sequence: CASSHRGFNEKLFF.

V gene TRBV9 combines with J gene TRBJ2-1, with TRBD1 matching 9 bases. CDR3 length equals 15 residues. V gave up 3 bases and J gave up 6 bases; unmatched junction bases: 7. The germline gives CDR1 SGDLS, CDR2 YYNGEE. The CDR3 coding sequence is TGTGCCAGCAGCGCCGGGACAGGGAAGGGCAATGAGCAGTTCTTC. It translates to CASSAGTGKGNEQFF.

The V call is TRBV7-2, the J call TRBJ2-1, with 10 bases aligning to TRBD2. This CDR3 contains 17 residues. V trimming: 5 bases; J trimming: 8 bases; junction bases outside the gene matches: 15. Per the germline V gene, CDR1 is SGHTA and CDR2 is FQGNSA. CDR3 DNA sequence: TGTGCCAGCAGCGCCCTCCTACTAGCGGGGAGTGTGCATGAGCAGTTCTTC. This codes for CASSALLLAGSVHEQFF.

The chain is built from TRBV4-1 and TRBJ1-5; D is undetermined. This CDR3 region has 14 residues. Germline loops: CDR1 MGHRA, CDR2 YSYEKL. Trimming left V 1 base short and J 6 bases short, with 10 bases between. The CDR3 bases are TGCGCCAGCAGCCAAGGGGTAACAGCTCAGCCCCAGCATTTT. Translation: CASSQGVTAQPQHF.

The chain joins TRBV6-1 to TRBJ2-1; 10 bases align to TRBD1. V lost 4 bases, J lost 4 bases, and 10 bases stayed unmatched. The CDR3 contains 17 residues. CDR1 is MNHNS, CDR2 SASEGT, per germline. The DNA of the CDR3 is TGTGCCAGCAGTGGGGGACAGGGGAGGGACGGATACAATGAGCAGTTCTTC. It is translated as CASSGGQGRDGYNEQFF.